These T cell receptor beta chains were read from a single sample in a study of T cell responses to AZD1222 COVID-19 vaccine. Libraries were prepared by immunoSEQ multiplex PCR; TCRdb keeps only in-frame clonotypes and omits some of them. Seen here are approximately 100,000 clones, around 94% observed once, and the top ten hold roughly 2%. The material was peripheral blood, obtained on day 0 of AZD1222 vaccination. Receptors originate from an adult in good health. Both conserved end residues are trimmed from each CDR3.

v_call	cdr3_aa
TRBV5-1	ASRRQANNYGYT
TRBV18	ASSPVGDWEDTQY
TRBV2	ASTEPRSTDTQY
TRBV11-3	ASSQGGYGYT
TRBV9	ASSPEWTSRNEQF
TRBV11-3	ASSLYKGSNEKLF
TRBV5-1	ASSLDRNEKLF
TRBV19	ASSNKASTDTQY
TRBV5-1	ASSWTSGRGTDTQY
TRBV7-3	ASSINAATSAYEQF
TRBV28	ASRTAGTGHEKLF
TRBV24-1	ATSDPDRATTEAF
TRBV21-1	ASSLSSGGRDNEKLF
TRBV20-1	SADDSHEQY
TRBV4-2	ASSRDRGSGNTIY
TRBV7-2	ASSLVRGGGPHYEAF
TRBV2	ASAAPGLSTDTQY
TRBV28	ASSLSGSKTLH
TRBV6-5	ASSLQTQETQY
TRBV12-3/TRBV12-4	ASRRGGNEQF
TRBV15	ATSRSRQGAYGYT
TRBV5-1	ASSLWTALNTEAF
TRBV4-1	ASSPVNTGELF
TRBV19	ATTSEPYNEQF
TRBV10-3	AISDPGIGYT
TRBV2	ARDPGADTQY
TRBV14	ASSQELVGQGSDYGYT
TRBV6-1	ASSEPPIGTQY
TRBV18	ASSRTERRGFEAF
TRBV4-3	ASSQEDRPNSPLH
TRBV11-2	ASSSTRSGGASSGGELF
TRBV4-3	ASSRDLQETQY
TRBV27	ASSLSTNQPQH
TRBV7-3	ASSLQTGGGTDTQY
TRBV28	ASSLIAAGSYEQY
TRBV5-1	ASSGQGYEQY
TRBV6-5	ASRDRITGKGGYT
TRBV7-9	ASSFFQGGNTEAF
TRBV5-1	ASSLGQGASGNTIY
TRBV9	ASSPGPLDRSGNTIY
TRBV14	ASSVSGTGELF
TRBV2	ASRAIRLAGGSSGRGGELF
TRBV19	ASSIPQGVPTQETQY
TRBV27	ASSFLGQGSYEQY
TRBV28	ASSSPGTGGNTIY
TRBV11-2	ASTLVQGYLSNEQF
TRBV20-1	SASTRGLSGKTQY
TRBV19	ASRQMNTEAF
TRBV7-2	ASSLAYGGTYNSPLH
TRBV7-7	ASSLGPANEQF
TRBV6-5	ASSLDSLYGGEQY
TRBV7-2	ASSLATMLTEAF
TRBV4-1	ATSWEMSSYEQY